The next 19 T cell receptor beta chains were all read from a single sample in a study of blood T cell repertoires in COVID-19. The data were produced by immunoSEQ multiplex PCR, yet TCRdb's version contains in-frame clones alone and is incomplete. The table records over 10,000 clones, roughly 93% of them present only once. Sequencing input: peripheral blood. The receptors here all came from a human donor in a cohort sampled during active COVID-19.

The count of this clone is one. This sequence joins TRBV7-9 and TRBJ2-4; 8 nucleotides line up with TRBD2. J lost 0 bases, V lost 1 base, and 11 bases had no gene match. The CDR3 contains 19 residues. The germline V gene has CDR1 SEHNR and CDR2 FQNEAQ (reference sequence). This CDR3 reads CASSLVASGWALAKNIQYF. Written as DNA, the CDR3 is TGTGCCAGCAGCTTAGTTGCTAGCGGGTGGGCGCTAGCCAAAAACATTCAGTACTTC.

The J gene is TRBJ2-3, the V gene TRBV11-3, with 10 bases matching TRBD1. Trimming took 3 bases from V and 7 from J; bases not matched to a gene: 13. The length of the CDR3 is 17 residues. Germline CDR1 reads SGHNT; CDR2 reads YENEEA. The CDR3 DNA reads TGTGCCAGCAGCTTGGGACAGGGGCCTCTGGCCCTGAATACGCAGTATTTT. It codes for CASSLGQGPLALNTQYF.

The chain has TRBV28 and TRBJ2-7; maybe TRBD2 (5 bases). V gave up 10 bases and J gave up 0 bases, with 16 bases separating them. Looked up from germline, CDR1 is MDHEN and CDR2 is SYDVKM. The CDR3 consists of 14 residues. For the CDR3, the DNA is TGTGCCATCGGGTGGGCGGGTGGCTCCTACGAGCAGTACTTC. As protein: CAIGWAGGSYEQYF.

The chain uses TRBV6-5 and TRBJ2-7; no clear D. The CDR3 covers 12 residues. Trimming took 8 bases from V and 2 from J, leaving 10 bases between them. Germline V gene sequence: CDR1 MNHEY, CDR2 SVGAGI. The CDR3 nucleotides are TGTGCCAGCGGGCAGACAACCTACGAGCAGTACTTC. This codes for CASGQTTYEQYF.

The chain couples TRBV11-2 to TRBJ1-3, with a tentative D call TRBD1 (5 bases). V was shortened by 0 bases and J by 4 bases, with 10 bases between the two germline ends. CDR3 size: 15 residues. Looked up from germline, CDR1 is SGHAT and CDR2 is FQNNGV. CDR3 sequence: CASSLDGAQGNTIYF. The CDR3, as DNA: TGTGCCAGCAGCTTAGATGGGGCGCAAGGAAACACCATATATTTT. The whole variable domain, filled in from reference TRBV11-2 and TRBJ1-3, reads EAGVAQSPRYKIIEKRQSVAFWCNPISGHATLYWYQQILGQGPKLLIQFQNNGVVDDSQLPKDRFSAERLKGVDSTLKIQPAKLEDSAVYLCASSLDGAQGNTIYFGEGSWLTVV.

The chain joins TRBV5-1 to TRBJ2-3; D remains ambiguous. The V gene's germline CDR1 is SGHRS and CDR2 YFSETQ. The V end lost 0 bases, the J end lost 4 bases, and 9 bases lay between the germline ends. The CDR3 extends over 14 amino acids. CDR3 sequence reads: CASSLAQFSDTQYF. CDR3 DNA: TGCGCCAGCAGCTTGGCACAGTTCTCAGATACGCAGTATTTT. The full variable domain, its missing parts supplied by reference TRBV5-1 and TRBJ2-3, is KAGVTQTPRYLIKTRGQQVTLSCSPISGHRSVSWYQQTPGQGLQFLFEYFSETQRNKGNFPGRFSGRQFSNSRSEMNVSTLELGDSALYLCASSLAQFSDTQYFGPGTRLTVL.

J is TRBJ2-5 and V is TRBV7-8; possibly TRBD1 for D (5 bases). From germline, CDR1 is SGHVS and CDR2 FQNEAQ. This CDR3 spans 15 amino acids. Trimming removed 0 bases at V and 4 bases at J, with 12 bases between. CDR3 loop: CASSLAGQGAETQYF. The CDR3 coding sequence is TGTGCCAGCAGCTTAGCGGGGCAGGGCGCAGAGACCCAGTACTTC.

The chain employs TRBV27 and TRBJ2-2; no reliable D call. The germline V gene encodes CDR1 MNHEY and CDR2 SMNVEV (reference sequence). The CDR3 runs to 13 residues. Trimming pared 3 bases from V and 8 bases from J, leaving 10 bases between. The CDR3 protein is CASSLRGSGELFF. The CDR3 DNA reads TGTGCCAGCAGTTTGAGAGGATCGGGGGAGCTGTTTTTT.

The rearrangement uses TRBV11-2 and TRBJ1-2; unclear D gene. CDR1 is SGHAT and CDR2 is FQNNGV in the germline V gene. CDR3 length: 15 residues. V was shortened by 5 bases and J by 0 bases, with 13 bases between the two germline ends. CDR3 nucleotide sequence: TGTGCCAGCAGCGTTCTCGGGTCCGCTAACTATGGCTACACCTTC. It yields the protein CASSVLGSANYGYTF.

The chain recombines TRBV7-2 with TRBJ2-3; the match to TRBD1 covers 10 bases. Germline loops: CDR1 SGHTA, CDR2 FQGNSA. After removal of 3 bases from V and 2 bases from J, the junction contained 5 bases not matched to a gene. CDR3 length: 16 residues. For the CDR3, the DNA is TGTGCCAGCAGCTTGCCGGGACAGGGGCCCACAGATACGCAGTATTTT. This gives the protein CASSLPGQGPTDTQYF.

This clone was recorded only once. This chain joins TRBV27 and TRBJ1-1; 8 bases are shared with TRBD1. The germline gives CDR1 MNHEY, CDR2 SMNVEV (reference sequence). V lost 3 bases to trimming and J lost 4 bases; unmatched junction nucleotides: 22. The CDR3 is 20 residues long. CDR3 sequence: CASSLKGLRDRNRLGTEAFF. DNA of the CDR3: TGTGCCAGCAGTTTGAAAGGGCTCCGGGACAGGAATAGGTTGGGCACTGAAGCTTTCTTT.

This chain joins TRBV4-3 and TRBJ2-7; a possible D gene is TRBD1 (7 bases). Germline V lookup: CDR1 LGHNA, CDR2 YSLEER. V was shortened by 2 bases and J by 2 bases, with 16 bases between the two germline ends. The length of the CDR3 is 16 residues. CDR3 in amino acids: CASSQSRQGGAYEQYF. CDR3 nucleotide sequence: TGCGCCAGCAGCCAAAGCAGACAGGGAGGCGCCTACGAGCAGTACTTC.

This rearrangement joins TRBV19 to TRBJ2-3; TRBD2 is a possible D gene (6 bases). Trimming removed 4 bases at V and 1 base at J, with 15 bases between. This CDR3 comprises 16 residues. The germline V gene encodes CDR1 LNHDA and CDR2 SQIVND (reference sequence). The DNA of the CDR3 is TGTGCCAGTAGTAAACGGGGGAAGGGCGGCACAGATACGCAGTATTTT. Translating it yields CASSKRGKGGTDTQYF.

This chain links TRBV5-6 with TRBJ2-7, with D possibly matching TRBD1 (5 bases). CDR3 length: 12 amino acids. CDR1 SGHDT and CDR2 YYEEEE come from the germline V gene. V was trimmed by 7 bases and J by 3 bases, leaving 11 bases between them. CDR3 region: CASVDRHYEQYF. CDR3 DNA sequence: TGTGCCAGCGTCGACAGACACTACGAGCAGTACTTC.

This clone showed up just once. The chain is built from TRBV9 and TRBJ2-3; the match to TRBD2 covers 8 bases. Germline lookup yields CDR1 SGDLS and CDR2 YYNGEE. The CDR3 runs 17 residues. The junction had 7 bases not matched to a gene; V was cut back by 0 bases and J by 1 base. The chain's CDR3 is CASSVEVGLVGTDTQYF. The CDR3 DNA reads TGTGCCAGCAGCGTAGAGGTGGGACTAGTTGGCACAGATACGCAGTATTTT. The full variable domain, in which reference TRBV9 and TRBJ2-3 provide the parts outside the CDR3, is DSGVTQTPKHLITATGQRVTLRCSPRSGDLSVYWYQQSLDQGLQFLIQYYNGEERAKGNILERFSAQQFPDLHSELNLSSLELGDSALYFCASSVEVGLVGTDTQYFGPGTRLTVL.

The V and J genes are TRBV30 and TRBJ1-5, with 7 bases lining up with TRBD1. Losses at the gene ends were 5 bases for V and 7 bases for J; bases not matched to a gene: 8. The CDR3 runs 13 residues. Germline V gene sequence: CDR1 GTSNPN, CDR2 SVGIG (reference sequence). CDR3 sequence (DNA): TGTGCCTGGGGCGGGTTACAGGGGCAGCCCCAGCATTTT. Its translation is CAWGGLQGQPQHF.

The genes are TRBV30 and TRBJ2-5; 10 bases are a match to TRBD1. The V and J ends lost 3 bases and 5 bases, in that order; junction bases with no gene match: 6. The CDR3 contains 14 residues. Germline-derived CDR1 and CDR2 are GTSNPN and SVGIG (reference sequence). This CDR3 is CAWRRTGGSETQYF. CDR3 nucleotide sequence: TGTGCCTGGAGAAGGACAGGGGGAAGCGAGACCCAGTACTTC.

The V gene is TRBV6-1, the J gene TRBJ2-2, with 7 bases identical to TRBD1. CDR1 and CDR2 (germline): MNHNS, SASEGT. V lost 1 base, J lost 5 bases, and 4 bases stayed unmatched. The length of the CDR3 is 15 residues. The chain's CDR3 is CASSEEGAITGELFF. The CDR3 nucleotides read TGTGCCAGCAGTGAAGAGGGGGCAATTACCGGGGAGCTGTTTTTT.

This chain links TRBV5-1 with TRBJ2-3, with 7 bases matching TRBD1. The CDR3 sequence is 14 residues long. Per germline, CDR1 SGHRS and CDR2 YFSETQ. V gave up 1 base and J gave up 1 base; unmatched junction bases: 0. CDR3 sequence: CASSLQGGTDTQYF. The DNA for the CDR3 is TGCGCCAGCAGCTTGCAGGGGGGCACAGATACGCAGTATTTT. Complete variable domain (other parts from reference TRBV5-1 and TRBJ2-3): KAGVTQTPRYLIKTRGQQVTLSCSPISGHRSVSWYQQTPGQGLQFLFEYFSETQRNKGNFPGRFSGRQFSNSRSEMNVSTLELGDSALYLCASSLQGGTDTQYFGPGTRLTVL.